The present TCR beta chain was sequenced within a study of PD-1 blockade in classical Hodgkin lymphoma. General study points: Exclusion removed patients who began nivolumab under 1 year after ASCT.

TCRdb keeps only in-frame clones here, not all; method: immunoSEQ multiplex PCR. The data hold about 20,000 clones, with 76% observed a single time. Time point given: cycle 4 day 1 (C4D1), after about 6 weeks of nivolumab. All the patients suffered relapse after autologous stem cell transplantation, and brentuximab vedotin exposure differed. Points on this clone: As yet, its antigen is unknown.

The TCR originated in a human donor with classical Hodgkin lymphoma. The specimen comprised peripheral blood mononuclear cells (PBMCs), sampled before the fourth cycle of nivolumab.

The CDR3 here is CASSQDPRLTEAFF. In nucleotides, the CDR3 is TGTGCCAGCAGCCAAGATCCCAGACTGACTGAAGCTTTCTTT. The chain carries TRBV4-2 and TRBJ1-1; D unresolved. Looked up from germline, CDR1 is LGHNA and CDR2 is YNFKEQ. V was pared by 0 bases and J by 5 bases, with 10 bases between. The CDR3 length is 14 residues.